This T cell receptor (beta chain) was recovered during a study of graft-versus-host responses after intestinal transplantation. Study summary: Each recipient received a multivisceral, liver-intestinal, or isolated intestinal graft.

General study results and limits: GvH clone levels peaked in circulation, and this peak was associated with early post-transplant HvG declines.

The repertoire was sequenced with immunoSEQ multiplex PCR; TCRdb's copy has only in-frame clones and lacks some. Of fewer than 85,000 clones listed, 84% are singletons. In regard to this clone: The antigen is not known.

CDR3 length: 15 residues. Germline V gene lookup returns CDR1 SGDLS and CDR2 YYNGEE. V gave up 2 bases and J gave up 6 bases, with 15 bases separating them. The TCR comes from a human donor who was the organ donor for an intestinal transplant. This material consisted of unstimulated CD4+ T cells sorted from spleen or lymph node cells, taken before transplant. This sequence joins TRBV9 and TRBJ2-1; D is ambiguous. CDR3 bases: TGTGCCAGCAGCGTCCGGCCGGGTCTAGGCAATGAGCAGTTCTTC. Protein: CASSVRPGLGNEQFF.